This is a list of T cell receptor beta chains from one sample in a study of blood T cell repertoires in COVID-19. Measured with immunoSEQ multiplex PCR; TCRdb has only the in-frame clones, and not every one. The sample yields about 110,000 clones, 71% seen once. The sample was peripheral blood. These receptors came from a human donor with acute or convalescent COVID-19. The donor label of this sample is uncertain. The CDR3 runs from the conserved cysteine through the conserved F or W. Each record gives: J gene, V gene, D gene, clone size, CDR3 DNA, CDR3 protein. D genes are given only for firm matches. The size of a clone is reported for some rows only, either as once, few or many, or as a class for expanded clones.

TRBJ1-4 TRBV11-2 - - TGTGCCAGCAGACGCGGGTGGGATGAAAAACTGTTTTTT CASRRGWDEKLFF
TRBJ2-1 TRBV19 TRBD2 - TGTGCCAGTAGCTCTACTAGCGGGGGATGGAATGAGCAGTTCTTC CASSSTSGGWNEQFF
TRBJ1-3 TRBV21-1 - - TGTGCCAGCAGCAAAGCCCCGGGACAGGCGCCAATTTGGTATTTT CASSKAPGQAPIWYF
TRBJ2-5 TRBV11-2 - once TGTGCCAGCAGCACGACGGGGGTCCGAGAGACCCAGTACTTC CASSTTGVRETQYF
TRBJ2-5 TRBV7-2 - - TGTGCCAGCAGCCCAGAGGTCGGGAAAGAGACCCAGTACTTC CASSPEVGKETQYF
TRBJ1-1 TRBV5-4 - - TGTGCCAGCAGCCCTCTGCCCCGGGAGGAAGCTTTCTTT CASSPLPREEAFF
TRBJ2-5 TRBV18 TRBD2 - TGTGCCAGCTCACCCCGTAGCGGGGGGGCTGGAGAGACCCAGTACTTC CASSPRSGGAGETQYF
TRBJ2-2 TRBV4-2 - few TGTGCCAGCAGCCAAGATCGGGCGGATCCCGGGATCGCCGGGGAGCTGTTTTTT CASSQDRADPGIAGELFF
TRBJ2-5 TRBV29-1 TRBD2 - TGCAGCGTTCATACTAGCGGGGGGCTGGAGACCCAGTACTTC CSVHTSGGLETQYF
TRBJ1-4 TRBV5-5 - - TGTGCCAGCAGCGCCACGCAGGAAAAACTGTTTTTT CASSATQEKLFF
TRBJ1-3 TRBV7-2 TRBD1 once TGTGCCAGCAGATCGGGGACAGTCCCCGGAAACACCATATATTTT CASRSGTVPGNTIYF
TRBJ1-5 TRBV24-1 - - TGTGCCACCAGTGATTTGGGGGAGGAGCCCCAGCATTTT CATSDLGEEPQHF
TRBJ1-2 TRBV2 TRBD1 - TGTGCCAGCAGTGTTGCGACAGGGGGCTATGGCTACACCTTC CASSVATGGYGYTF
TRBJ2-7 TRBV6-5 TRBD1 - TGTGCCAGCAGTTATGGACAGGGGAGCCCCTACGAGCAGTACTTC CASSYGQGSPYEQYF
TRBJ2-5 TRBV9 - - TGTGCCAGCAGCGTAGCTGGGGCTCTAGAGACCCAGTACTTC CASSVAGALETQYF
TRBJ2-3 TRBV30 - few TGTGCCTGGAGTGTATCTCTAGTAACAGATACGCAGTATTTT CAWSVSLVTDTQYF
TRBJ1-6 TRBV11-2 - - TGTGCCAGCAGCACAACGACAAATCTTTATAATTCACCCCTCCACTTT CASSTTTNLYNSPLHF
TRBJ1-2 TRBV27 - - TGTGCCAGCAGCTCTGGAGGTGCCTATGGCTACACCTTC CASSSGGAYGYTF
TRBJ2-2 TRBV6-2/TRBV6-3 - - TGTGCCAGCAGTTACGGACTCACGAACACCGGGGAGCTGTTTTTT CASSYGLTNTGELFF
TRBJ2-1 TRBV25-1 - - TGTGCCAGCAGTGAATCCCGGCAGGGGTCGAATGAGCAGTTCTTC CASSESRQGSNEQFF
TRBJ2-7 TRBV18 TRBD1 few TGTGCCAGCTCACTCCGGACAGGGAGAATACACGAGCAGTACTTC CASSLRTGRIHEQYF
TRBJ1-3 TRBV5-5 - - TGTGCCAGCAGCCGGACAGAGAACTCTGGAAACACCATATATTTT CASSRTENSGNTIYF
TRBJ1-2 TRBV24-1 - few TGTGCCACCAGTGATTCAAGACGAGGGTTTTATGGCTACACCTTC CATSDSRRGFYGYTF
TRBJ1-5 TRBV7-8 TRBD1 - TGTGCCAGCAGCCCCCGGACAGGGTATTCCTATAGCAATCAGCCCCAGCATTTT CASSPRTGYSYSNQPQHF
TRBJ1-2 TRBV28 - - TGTGCCAGCAGTTTCCCCGTCCCGCGACAGGCCTATGGCTACACCTTC CASSFPVPRQAYGYTF
TRBJ2-1 TRBV9 TRBD2 - TGTGCCAGCAGCGCTCCGGGACTAGCGGGTAGAGGCTCCTACAATGAGCAGTTCTTC CASSAPGLAGRGSYNEQFF
TRBJ2-2 TRBV5-1 TRBD1 - TGCGCCAGCAGCTCAGGACAGGCTCCCACCGGGGAGCTGTTTTTT CASSSGQAPTGELFF
TRBJ2-7 TRBV21-1 - - TGTGCCAGCAGCAAAGCTAACGGACAGGGGGAATACGAGCAGTACTTC CASSKANGQGEYEQYF
TRBJ1-2 TRBV9 TRBD1 - TGTGCCAGCAGCGCTTATTTGGACAGGGGGCAGATCTATGGCTACACCTTC CASSAYLDRGQIYGYTF
TRBJ2-3 TRBV24-1 TRBD1 - TGTGCCACCAGTGGACAGGGTCCCCATAGCACAGATACGCAGTATTTT CATSGQGPHSTDTQYF
TRBJ1-2 TRBV6-5 - - TGTGCCAGCATGTCGGCAGGGCTCTATGGCTACACCTTC CASMSAGLYGYTF
TRBJ2-3 TRBV11-2 - - TGTGCCAGCAGTACGGCCCCCAGGTTAGCGCAGTATTTT CASSTAPRLAQYF
TRBJ1-2 TRBV30 - - TGTGCCTGGAGTAAAGGGGGAAAGTATGGCTACACCTTC CAWSKGGKYGYTF
TRBJ1-6 TRBV4-1 TRBD1 few TGCGCCAGCAGCCAAGCCAATATGGGGACAGCAAATTCACCCCTCCACTTT CASSQANMGTANSPLHF
TRBJ1-2 TRBV3-1/TRBV3-2 - - TGTGCCAGCAGAGCTTCTAATAACTATGGCTACACCTTC CASRASNNYGYTF
TRBJ2-7 TRBV6-5 - - TGTGCCAGCAGTAACAGCAGGGGTTACGAGCAGTACTTC CASSNSRGYEQYF
TRBJ2-1 TRBV18 - - TGTGCCAGCTCACCACCGGAAGCTCCCCGGGGTGTGCAGTTCTTC CASSPPEAPRGVQFF
TRBJ2-3 TRBV11-2 - - TGTGCCAGCAGCTTAGGGCAGGGGGATACGCAGTATTTT CASSLGQGDTQYF
TRBJ1-1 TRBV6-5 - - TGTGCCAGCAGTACCATCGGGGGGAACACTGAAGCTTTCTTT CASSTIGGNTEAFF
TRBJ1-2 TRBV7-9 TRBD1 - TGTGCCAGCAGCTTAGCGGCAGGGGGCGGCTACACCTTC CASSLAAGGGYTF
TRBJ2-7 TRBV6-1 TRBD1 - TGTGCCAGCAGTGCGCAAACCCGGGACAGGGGCTACGAGCAGTACTTC CASSAQTRDRGYEQYF
TRBJ1-6 TRBV27 - few TGTGCCAGCAGTTTGAGGGAGAATAATTCACCCCTCCACTTT CASSLRENNSPLHF
TRBJ2-7 TRBV3-1/TRBV3-2 - - TGTGCCAGCAGCCAAGCCTTGGGGGCTCCCTACGAGCAGTACTTC CASSQALGAPYEQYF
TRBJ1-4 TRBV18 TRBD1 once TGTGCCAGCTCATTACAAAGGGACAGGGGAGGAAAACTGTTTTTT CASSLQRDRGGKLFF
TRBJ2-3 TRBV3-1/TRBV3-2 TRBD1 - TGTGCCAGCAGGAGACAGGGGACGCAGTATTTT CASRRQGTQYF
TRBJ1-4 TRBV7-2 - - TGTGCCAGCAGCGGTCAGACCGGGCGAGGGGAAAAACTGTTTTTT CASSGQTGRGEKLFF
TRBJ1-1 TRBV10-2 - few TGCGCCAGCAGTGAGTCTGGGCATTTACAGGGTTATAACACTGAAGCTTTCTTT CASSESGHLQGYNTEAFF
TRBJ2-2 TRBV19 - - TGTGCCACCCGGGTGGGTAGGGGTGTCACCGGGGAGCTGTTTTTT CATRVGRGVTGELFF
TRBJ1-2 TRBV19 - - TGTGCCAGTACCTTGGGACACCGGATCGGGATTAACTATGGCTACACCTTC CASTLGHRIGINYGYTF
TRBJ2-3 TRBV10-3 TRBD1 - TGTGCCATCAGTGACGGGACAGGGGAATGGGGTCTCACAGATACGCAGTATTTT CAISDGTGEWGLTDTQYF
TRBJ2-3 TRBV5-5 TRBD1 - TGTGCCAGCAGCTTACAGACAGGGCCAGATACGCAGTATTTT CASSLQTGPDTQYF
TRBJ2-3 TRBV2 TRBD2 few TGTGCCAGCAGGGTTGGACTAGCGGGGGGAGGTACGCAGTATTTT CASRVGLAGGGTQYF
TRBJ2-1 TRBV2 TRBD2 - TGTGCCAGCAGTTCCCTGGGACTAGCGGGGGCCTACAATGAGCAGTTCTTC CASSSLGLAGAYNEQFF
TRBJ1-6 TRBV7-2 TRBD1 few TGTGCCAGCAGCATTTGGGGGACAGGGGTTGGTTCACCCCTCCACTTT CASSIWGTGVGSPLHF
TRBJ2-1 TRBV20-1 - - TGCAGTGCCCAAGTAGGGGCTGAGCAGTTCTTC CSAQVGAEQFF
TRBJ2-7 TRBV19 - - TGTGCCAGTAGTATCATGAGCGGACCCTACGAGCAGTACTTC CASSIMSGPYEQYF
TRBJ1-2 TRBV7-2 - - TGTGCCAGCAGCTTAGGAGGGAGGAACTATGGCTACACCTTC CASSLGGRNYGYTF